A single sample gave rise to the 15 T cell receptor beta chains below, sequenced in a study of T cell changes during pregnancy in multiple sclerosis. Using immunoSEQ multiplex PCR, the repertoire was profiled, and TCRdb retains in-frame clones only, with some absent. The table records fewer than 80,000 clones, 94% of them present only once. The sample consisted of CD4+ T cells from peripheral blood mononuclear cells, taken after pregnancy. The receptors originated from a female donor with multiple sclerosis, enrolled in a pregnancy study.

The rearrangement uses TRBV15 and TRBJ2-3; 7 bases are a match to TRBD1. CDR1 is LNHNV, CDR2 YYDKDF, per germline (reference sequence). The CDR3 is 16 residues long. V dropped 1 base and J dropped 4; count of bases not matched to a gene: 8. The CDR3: CATSRVTGQSPDTQYF. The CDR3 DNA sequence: TGTGCCACCAGCAGAGTAACGGGACAGTCCCCAGATACGCAGTATTTT.

CDR3 amino acids: CASSLVGGSTDTQYF. DNA of the CDR3: TGCGCCAGCAGCTTGGTCGGCGGGAGCACAGATACGCAGTATTTT. This rearrangement joins TRBV5-1 to TRBJ2-3; D possibly corresponds to TRBD2 (5 bases). Deletions cut 0 bases from V and 0 bases from J, with 8 bases between. Germline CDR1 and CDR2: SGHRS and YFSETQ. The CDR3 is 15 amino acids.

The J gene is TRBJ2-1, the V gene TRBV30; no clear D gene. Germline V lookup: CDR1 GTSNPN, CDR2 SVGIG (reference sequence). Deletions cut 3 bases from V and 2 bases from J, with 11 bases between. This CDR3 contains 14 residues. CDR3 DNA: TGTGCCTGGAGAGGAGAATCACCCTACAATGAGCAGTTCTTC. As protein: CAWRGESPYNEQFF. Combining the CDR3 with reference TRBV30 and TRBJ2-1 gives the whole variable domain SQTIHQWPATLVQPVGSPLSLECTVEGTSNPNLYWYRQAAGRGLQLLFYSVGIGQISSEVPQNLSASRPQDRQFILSSKKLLLSDSGFYLCAWRGESPYNEQFFGPGTRLTVL.

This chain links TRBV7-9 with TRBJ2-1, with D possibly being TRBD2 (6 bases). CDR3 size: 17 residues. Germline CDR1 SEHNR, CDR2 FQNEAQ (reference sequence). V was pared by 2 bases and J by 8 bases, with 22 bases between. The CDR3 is CASSLPLLTSDRDEQFF. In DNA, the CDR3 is TGTGCCAGCAGCTTACCCCTATTGACTAGTGATCGGGATGAGCAGTTCTTC.

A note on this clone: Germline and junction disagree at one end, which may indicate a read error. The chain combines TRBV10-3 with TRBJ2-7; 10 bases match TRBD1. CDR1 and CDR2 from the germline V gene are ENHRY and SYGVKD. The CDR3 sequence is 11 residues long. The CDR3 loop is CAISDGDRGAF. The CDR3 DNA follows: TGTGCCATCAGTGATGGGGACAGGGGCGCGTTC.

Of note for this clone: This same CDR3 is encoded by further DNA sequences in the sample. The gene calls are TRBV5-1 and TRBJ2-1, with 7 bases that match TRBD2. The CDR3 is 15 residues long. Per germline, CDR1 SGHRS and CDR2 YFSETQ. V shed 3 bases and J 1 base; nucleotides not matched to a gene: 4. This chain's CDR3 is CASSWSGNSYNEQFF. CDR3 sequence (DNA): TGCGCCAGCAGCTGGAGCGGGAATTCCTACAATGAGCAGTTCTTC.

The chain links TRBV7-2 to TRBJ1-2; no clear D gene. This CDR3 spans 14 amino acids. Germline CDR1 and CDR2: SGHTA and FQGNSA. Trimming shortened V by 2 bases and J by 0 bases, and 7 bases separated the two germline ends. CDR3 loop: CASSLRATNYGYTF. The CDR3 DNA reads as TGTGCCAGCAGCTTACGCGCTACTAACTATGGCTACACCTTC.

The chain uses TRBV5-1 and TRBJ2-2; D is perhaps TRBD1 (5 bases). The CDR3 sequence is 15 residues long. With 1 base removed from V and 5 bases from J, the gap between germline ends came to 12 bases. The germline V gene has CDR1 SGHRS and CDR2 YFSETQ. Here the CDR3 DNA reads TGCGCCAGCAGCTTGACCCAGGGTCGAACCGGGGAGCTGTTTTTT. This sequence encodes CASSLTQGRTGELFF.

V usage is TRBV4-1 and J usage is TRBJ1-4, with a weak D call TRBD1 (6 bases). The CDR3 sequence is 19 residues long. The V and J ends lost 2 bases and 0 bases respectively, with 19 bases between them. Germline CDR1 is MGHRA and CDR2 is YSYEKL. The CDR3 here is CASSQQPTGKAATNEKLFF. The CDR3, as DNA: TGCGCCAGCAGCCAACAACCAACAGGGAAAGCGGCAACTAATGAAAAACTGTTTTTT.

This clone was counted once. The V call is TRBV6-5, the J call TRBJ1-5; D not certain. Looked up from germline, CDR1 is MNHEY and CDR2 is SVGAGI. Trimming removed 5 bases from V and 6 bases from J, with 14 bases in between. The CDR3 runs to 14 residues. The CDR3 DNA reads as TGTGCCAGCAGTCCCCTAAACAGCGGTCAGCCCCAGCATTTT. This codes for CASSPLNSGQPQHF.

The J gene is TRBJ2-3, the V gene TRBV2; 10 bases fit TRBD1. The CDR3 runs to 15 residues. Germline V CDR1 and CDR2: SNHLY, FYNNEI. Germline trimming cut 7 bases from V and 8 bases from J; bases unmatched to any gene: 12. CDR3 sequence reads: CASIRDRGYGSTQYF. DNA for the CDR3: TGTGCCAGCATCCGGGACAGGGGTTACGGTTCTACGCAGTATTTT.

CDR3 coding DNA: TGTGCCAGCAGTTTAGGCGGGAGGCTTCATGAGCAGTTCTTC. The encoded protein is CASSLGGRLHEQFF. The V call is TRBV28, the J call TRBJ2-1; TRBD2 aligns across 8 bases. V lost 2 bases, J lost 8 bases, and 5 bases stayed unmatched. Germline loops: CDR1 MDHEN, CDR2 SYDVKM. This CDR3 is 14 amino acids long.

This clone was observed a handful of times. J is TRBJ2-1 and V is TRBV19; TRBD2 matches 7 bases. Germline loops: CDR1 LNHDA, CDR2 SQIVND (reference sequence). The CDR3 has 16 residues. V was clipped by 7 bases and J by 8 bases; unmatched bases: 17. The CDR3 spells CASTPSGVRISDEQFF. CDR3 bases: TGTGCCAGTACCCCTAGCGGAGTTAGAATTTCCGATGAGCAGTTCTTC.

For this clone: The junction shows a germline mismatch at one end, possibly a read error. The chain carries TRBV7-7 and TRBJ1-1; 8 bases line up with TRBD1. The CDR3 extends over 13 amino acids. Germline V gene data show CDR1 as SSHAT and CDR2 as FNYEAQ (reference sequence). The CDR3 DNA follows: TGTGCTAGCAGCCCAACAGGGGGCACTGAAGCTTTCTTT. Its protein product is CASSPTGGTEAFF.

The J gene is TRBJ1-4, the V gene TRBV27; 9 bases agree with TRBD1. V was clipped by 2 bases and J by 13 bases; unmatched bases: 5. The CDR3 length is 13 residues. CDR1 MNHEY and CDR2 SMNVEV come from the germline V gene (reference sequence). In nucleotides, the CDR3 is TGTGCCAGCAGTTTAGGACGGGGACAGGGACTGTTTTTT. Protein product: CASSLGRGQGLFF.